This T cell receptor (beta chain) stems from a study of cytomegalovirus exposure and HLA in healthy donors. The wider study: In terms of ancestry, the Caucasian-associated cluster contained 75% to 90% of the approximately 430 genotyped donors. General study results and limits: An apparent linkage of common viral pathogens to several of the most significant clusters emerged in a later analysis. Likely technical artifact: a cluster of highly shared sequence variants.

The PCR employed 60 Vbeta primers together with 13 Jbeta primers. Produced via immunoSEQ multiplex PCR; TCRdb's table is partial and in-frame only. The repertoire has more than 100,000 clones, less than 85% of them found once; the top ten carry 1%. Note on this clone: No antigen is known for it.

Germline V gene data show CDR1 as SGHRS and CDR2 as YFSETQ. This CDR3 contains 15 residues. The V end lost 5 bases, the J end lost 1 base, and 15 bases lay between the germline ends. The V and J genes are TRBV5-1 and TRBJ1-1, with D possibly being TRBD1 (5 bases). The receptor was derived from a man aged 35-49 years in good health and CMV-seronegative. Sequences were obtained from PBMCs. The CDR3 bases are TGCGCCAGCAGTTTCCCAGGGTCGGGGAACACTGAAGCTTTCTTT. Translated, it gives CASSFPGSGNTEAFF.